This TCR beta chain came from a study of somatic mutations in cytotoxic T cells in rheumatoid arthritis. At the level of the study: Including V beta1+ cells that were sequenced for TCRB, some T-cell populations stained with V beta antibodies were flow-sorted at nearly 100% purity. Study-level results: Among approximately 60 patients, fewer than ten showed a largest CD8+ clone that surpassed 20% of CD8+ cells. Just what the expanded CD8+ clones targeted, in terms of antigens, remained unknown.

The CDR3 runs to 15 residues. From germline, CDR1 is MNHEY and CDR2 SMNVEV (reference sequence). Trimming shortened V by 4 bases and J by 4 bases, and 14 bases separated the two germline ends. Profiling relied on immunoSEQ multiplex PCR, and the TCRdb table lists in-frame clones only, not all of them. The sample has about 16,000 clones; about four fifths are singletons. This clone was picked up a small number of times. Its matching antigen is unknown. The sample was CD8+ T cells sorted from blood. The sequence was collected from an adult with rheumatoid arthritis. This sequence joins TRBV27 and TRBJ2-1; D is perhaps TRBD2 (6 bases). The chain's CDR3 is CASSWGGAQYNEQFF. The CDR3, as DNA: TGTGCCAGCAGTTGGGGCGGGGCTCAGTACAATGAGCAGTTCTTC.